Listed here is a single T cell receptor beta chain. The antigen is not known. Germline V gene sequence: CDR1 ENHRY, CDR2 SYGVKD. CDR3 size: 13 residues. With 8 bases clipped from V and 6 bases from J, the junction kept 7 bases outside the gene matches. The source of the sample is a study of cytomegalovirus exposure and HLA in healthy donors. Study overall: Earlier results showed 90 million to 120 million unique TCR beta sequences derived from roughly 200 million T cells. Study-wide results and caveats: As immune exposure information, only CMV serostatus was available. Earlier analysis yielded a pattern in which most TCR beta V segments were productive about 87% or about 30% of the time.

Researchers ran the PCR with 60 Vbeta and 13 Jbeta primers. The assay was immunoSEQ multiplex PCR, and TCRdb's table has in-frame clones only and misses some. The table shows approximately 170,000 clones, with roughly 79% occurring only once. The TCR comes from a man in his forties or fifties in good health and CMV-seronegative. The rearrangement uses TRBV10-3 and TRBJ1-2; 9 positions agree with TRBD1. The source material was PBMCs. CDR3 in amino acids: CAIEGTGSNGYTF. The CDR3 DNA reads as TGTGCCATCGAAGGGACAGGGTCAAATGGCTACACCTTC.